This T cell receptor beta chain was retrieved from a study of T cell changes during pregnancy in multiple sclerosis. Clones were read by immunoSEQ multiplex PCR, and TCRdb kept only the in-frame ones, dropping some. This sample has around 110,000 clones; 80% to 95% occur once, and the top ten carry around 1.5%. Germline values: CDR1 SNHLY, CDR2 FYNNEI. The length of the CDR3 is 16 residues. Trimming stripped 5 bases from V and 4 bases from J, with 18 bases between. This clone was seen once. The rearrangement uses TRBV2 and TRBJ2-1; possibly TRBD1 for D (7 bases). This TCR was sampled from a female donor with multiple sclerosis, enrolled in a pregnancy study. The sequenced sample was peripheral blood, obtained after pregnancy. The CDR3 DNA reads TGTGCCAGCAGTCCTTTTTACAGGGGAGGTTACAATGAGCAGTTCTTC. Amino acid sequence: CASSPFYRGGYNEQFF.